This paragraph covers one TCR beta chain sequence. Its antigen is undetermined. This CDR3 contains 14 residues. This specimen belongs to a study of chemoradiotherapy in HPV16-positive cancers. Study at large: A couple of HPV16-positive patients' cells yielded candidate HPV-specific clones and common motifs.

Study-wide points: Non-HPV-specific T cells did not expand in tumors during treatment, whereas candidate HPV-specific clones and E7-related motifs did.

Over chemoradiotherapy, repertoires were sampled more than once. Clones were sequenced by immunoSEQ multiplex PCR, and TCRdb holds only the in-frame ones, with some missing. Of tens of thousands of clones in the sample, approximately 80% were seen once. The V and J genes are TRBV12-2 and TRBJ1-6. TRBV12-2 is designated a pseudogene. The sample was blood, taken from a patient who underwent chemoradiotherapy. The origin of this receptor is a human donor with HPV-associated anogenital cancer. The CDR3 sequence: CASRRRDSNSPLHF. CDR3 DNA: TGTGCAAGTCGCCGTAGGGATTCTAATTCACCCCTCCACTTT.